The entry below gives a single T cell receptor (beta chain) sequence along with its context. The data derive from a study of patients and donors after allogeneic stem cell transplantation. The CDR3 spans 17 residues. In germline, CDR1 is MNHEY, CDR2 SMNVEV (reference sequence). J lost 2 bases, V lost 5 bases, and 11 bases had no gene match. MiXCR, applied by TCRdb to the RT-PCR reads, yields one record per CDR3 protein. Among around 70,000 distinct CDR3 sequences listed, less than 30% were seen once. The rearrangement uses TRBV27 and TRBJ2-3; 9 positions match TRBD2. Material for sequencing was blood, either unsorted or a sorted T cell fraction (not recorded which). This TCR derives from a human donor who was either an allogeneic HSCT recipient or a stem cell or donor lymphocyte infusion donor (not recorded which). It is not recorded whose cells these are; they may come from a transplant donor. CDR3 nucleotides: TGTGCCAGCAGTGGGTTCGGCGGGGGGGACGCCACAGATACGCAGTATTTT. Encoded protein: CASSGFGGGDATDTQYF.